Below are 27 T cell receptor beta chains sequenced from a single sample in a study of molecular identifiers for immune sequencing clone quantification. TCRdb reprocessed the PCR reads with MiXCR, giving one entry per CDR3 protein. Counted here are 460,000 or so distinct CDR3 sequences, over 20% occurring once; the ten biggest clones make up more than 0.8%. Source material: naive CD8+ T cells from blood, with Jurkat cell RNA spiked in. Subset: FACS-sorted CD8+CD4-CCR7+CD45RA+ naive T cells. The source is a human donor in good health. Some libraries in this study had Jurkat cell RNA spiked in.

DNA for the CDR3: TGTGCCAGCAGCTACCTAAGCTCCTACAATGAGCAGTTCTTC. Translation: CASSYLSSYNEQFF. The chain recombines TRBV7-2 with TRBJ2-1; no reliable D call. Germline V gene data show CDR1 as SGHTA and CDR2 as FQGNSA. V shed 4 bases and J shed 0 bases, with 7 bases lying between them. CDR3 length: 14 amino acids.

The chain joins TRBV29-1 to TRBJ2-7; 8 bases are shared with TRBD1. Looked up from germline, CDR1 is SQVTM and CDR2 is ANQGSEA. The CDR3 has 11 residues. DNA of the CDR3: TGCACGGCAGGGGGCCTCTACGAGCAGTACTTC. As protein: CTAGGLYEQYF.

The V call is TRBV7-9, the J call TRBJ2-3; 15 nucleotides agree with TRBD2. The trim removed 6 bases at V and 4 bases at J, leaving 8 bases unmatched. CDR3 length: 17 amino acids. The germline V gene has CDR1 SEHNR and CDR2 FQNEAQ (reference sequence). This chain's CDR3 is CASSSTGLAGGADTQYF. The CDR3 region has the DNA TGTGCCAGCAGTAGCACGGGACTAGCGGGGGGTGCAGATACGCAGTATTTT.

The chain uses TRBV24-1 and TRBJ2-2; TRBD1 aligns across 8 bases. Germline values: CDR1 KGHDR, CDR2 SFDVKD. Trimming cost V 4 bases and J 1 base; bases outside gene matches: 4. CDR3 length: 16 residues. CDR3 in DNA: TGTGCCACCAGTGAGACCGGGACAGGGAACACCGGGGAGCTGTTTTTT. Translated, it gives CATSETGTGNTGELFF.

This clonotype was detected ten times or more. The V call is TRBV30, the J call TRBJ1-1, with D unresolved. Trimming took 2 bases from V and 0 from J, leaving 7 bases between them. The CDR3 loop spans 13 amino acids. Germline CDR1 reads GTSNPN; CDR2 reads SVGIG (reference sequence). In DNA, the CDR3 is TGTGCCTGGAGTATGTCGGTGAACACTGAAGCTTTCTTT. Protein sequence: CAWSMSVNTEAFF.

CDR3 in DNA: TGTGCCAGCAGCTGGGGTCTAGCGGGCTACGAGCAGTACTTC. This encodes CASSWGLAGYEQYF. The chain uses TRBV27 and TRBJ2-7, with 8 bases identical to TRBD2. This CDR3 has 14 amino acids. J lost 3 bases, V lost 6 bases, and 7 bases had no gene match. The germline V gene has CDR1 MNHEY and CDR2 SMNVEV (reference sequence).

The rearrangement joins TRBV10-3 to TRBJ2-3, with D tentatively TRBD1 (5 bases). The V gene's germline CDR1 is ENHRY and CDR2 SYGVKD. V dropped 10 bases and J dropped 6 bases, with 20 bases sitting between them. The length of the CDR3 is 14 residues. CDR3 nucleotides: TGTGCCACCCAGCCAGGGTGGGCGAGTGATACGCAGTATTTT. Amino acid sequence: CATQPGWASDTQYF.

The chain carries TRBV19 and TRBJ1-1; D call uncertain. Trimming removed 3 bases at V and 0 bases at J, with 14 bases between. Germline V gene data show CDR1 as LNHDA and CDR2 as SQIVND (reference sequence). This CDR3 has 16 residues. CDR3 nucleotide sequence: TGTGCCAGTAGTATCCGATCCGGGGTGATGAACACTGAAGCTTTCTTT. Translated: CASSIRSGVMNTEAFF.

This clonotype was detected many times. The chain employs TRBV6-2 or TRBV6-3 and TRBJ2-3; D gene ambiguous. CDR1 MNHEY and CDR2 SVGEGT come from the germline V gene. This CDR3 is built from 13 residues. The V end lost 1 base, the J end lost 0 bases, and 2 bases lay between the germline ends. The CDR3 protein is CASSYWSTDTQYF. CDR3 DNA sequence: TGTGCCAGCAGTTACTGGAGCACAGATACGCAGTATTTT.

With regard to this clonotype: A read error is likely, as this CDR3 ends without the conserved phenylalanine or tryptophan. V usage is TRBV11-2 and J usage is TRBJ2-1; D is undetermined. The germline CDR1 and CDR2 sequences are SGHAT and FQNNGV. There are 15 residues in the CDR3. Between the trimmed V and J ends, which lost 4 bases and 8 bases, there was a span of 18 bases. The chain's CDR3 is CASSSADSPPDEQFS. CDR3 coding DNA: TGTGCCAGCAGCTCGGCCGATAGCCCTCCCGATGAGCAGTTCTCC.

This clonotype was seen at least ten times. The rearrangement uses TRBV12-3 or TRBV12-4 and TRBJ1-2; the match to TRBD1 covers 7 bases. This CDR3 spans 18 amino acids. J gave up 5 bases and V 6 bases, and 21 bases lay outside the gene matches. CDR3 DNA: TGTGCCAGCAGCCCCGGGACAGCGGGGTTAGAAAACTATTATGGCTACACCTTC. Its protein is CASSPGTAGLENYYGYTF.

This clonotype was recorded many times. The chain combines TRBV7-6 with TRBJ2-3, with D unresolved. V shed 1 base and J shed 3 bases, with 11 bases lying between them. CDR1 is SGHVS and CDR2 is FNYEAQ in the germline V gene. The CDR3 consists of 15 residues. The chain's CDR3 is CASSLELQSTDTQYF. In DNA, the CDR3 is TGTGCCAGCAGCTTAGAGCTTCAAAGTACAGATACGCAGTATTTT. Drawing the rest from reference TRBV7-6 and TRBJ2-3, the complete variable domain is GAGVSQSPRYKVTKRGQDVALRCDPISGHVSLYWYRQALGQGPEFLTYFNYEAQQDKSGLPNDRFSAERPEGSISTLTIQRTEQRDSAMYRCASSLELQSTDTQYFGPGTRLTVL.

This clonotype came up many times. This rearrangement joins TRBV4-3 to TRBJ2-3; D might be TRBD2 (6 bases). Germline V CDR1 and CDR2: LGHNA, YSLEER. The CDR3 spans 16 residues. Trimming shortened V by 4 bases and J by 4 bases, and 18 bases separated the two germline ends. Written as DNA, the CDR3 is TGCGCCAGCAGCCCCCGGGACTCCCGAGGTCCAGATACGCAGTATTTT. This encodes CASSPRDSRGPDTQYF.

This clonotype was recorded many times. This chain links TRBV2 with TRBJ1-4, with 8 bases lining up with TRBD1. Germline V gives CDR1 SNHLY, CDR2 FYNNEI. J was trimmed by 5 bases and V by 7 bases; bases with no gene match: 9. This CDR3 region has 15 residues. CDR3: CASTPGTGLNEKLFF. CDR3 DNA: TGTGCCAGCACCCCAGGGACAGGATTGAATGAAAAACTGTTTTTT. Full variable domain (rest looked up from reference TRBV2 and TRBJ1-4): EPEVTQTPSHQVTQMGQEVILRCVPISNHLYFYWYRQILGQKVEFLVSFYNNEISEKSEIFDDQFSVERPDGSNFTLKIRSTKLEDSAMYFCASTPGTGLNEKLFFGSGTQLSVL.

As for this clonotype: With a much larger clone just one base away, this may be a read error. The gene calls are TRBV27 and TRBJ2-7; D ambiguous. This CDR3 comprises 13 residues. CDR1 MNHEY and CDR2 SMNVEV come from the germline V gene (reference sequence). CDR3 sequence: CAGSPSAGREQYF. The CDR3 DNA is TGTGCCGGCAGCCCCTCCGCAGGCCGGGAGCAGTACTTC.

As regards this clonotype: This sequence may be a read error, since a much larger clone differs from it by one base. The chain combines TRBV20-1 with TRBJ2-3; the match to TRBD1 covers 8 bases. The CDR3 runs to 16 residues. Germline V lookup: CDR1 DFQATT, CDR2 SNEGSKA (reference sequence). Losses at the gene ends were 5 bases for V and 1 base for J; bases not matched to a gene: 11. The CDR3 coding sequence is TGCAGTGCTGGCACGCAGGGGGCCCTCGGCACAGATACGCAGTATTTT. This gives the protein CSAGTQGALGTDTQYF.

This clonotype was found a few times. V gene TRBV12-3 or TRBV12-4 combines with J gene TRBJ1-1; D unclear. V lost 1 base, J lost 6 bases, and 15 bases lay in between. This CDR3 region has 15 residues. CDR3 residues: CASSLGPPPGAEAFF. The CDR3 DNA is TGTGCCAGCAGTTTAGGTCCTCCCCCTGGGGCTGAAGCTTTCTTT.

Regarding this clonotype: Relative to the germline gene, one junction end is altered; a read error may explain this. CDR3 protein: CASSLASSYERYF. Written as DNA, the CDR3 is TGTGCCAGCAGCTTAGCTAGCAGCTACGAGCGGTACTTC. V gene TRBV7-6 combines with J gene TRBJ2-7, with D unclear. The CDR3 is 13 residues long. CDR1 and CDR2 from the germline V gene are SGHVS and FNYEAQ.

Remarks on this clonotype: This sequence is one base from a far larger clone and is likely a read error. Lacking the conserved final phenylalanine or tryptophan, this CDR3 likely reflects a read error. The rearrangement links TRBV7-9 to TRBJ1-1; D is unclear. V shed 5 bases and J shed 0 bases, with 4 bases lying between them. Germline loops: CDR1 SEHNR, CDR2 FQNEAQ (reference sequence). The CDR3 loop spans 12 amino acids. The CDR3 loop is CASSQLNTEAFS. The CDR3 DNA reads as TGTGCCAGCAGCCAGCTGAACACTGAAGCTTTCTCT.

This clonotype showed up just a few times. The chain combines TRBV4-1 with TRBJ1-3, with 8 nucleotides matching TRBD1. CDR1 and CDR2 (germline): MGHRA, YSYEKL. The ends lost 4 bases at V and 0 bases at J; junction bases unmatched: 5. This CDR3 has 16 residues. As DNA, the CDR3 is TGCGCCAGCAGCCCCAGGGGGCCCCCCTCTGGAAACACCATATATTTT. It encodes CASSPRGPPSGNTIYF.

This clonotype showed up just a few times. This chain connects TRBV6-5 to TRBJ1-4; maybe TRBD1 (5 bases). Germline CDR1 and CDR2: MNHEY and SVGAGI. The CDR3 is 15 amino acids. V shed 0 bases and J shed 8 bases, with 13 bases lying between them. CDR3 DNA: TGTGCCAGCAGTTACTCTGCAGGGAAAGGGGAAAAACTGTTTTTT. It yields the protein CASSYSAGKGEKLFF.

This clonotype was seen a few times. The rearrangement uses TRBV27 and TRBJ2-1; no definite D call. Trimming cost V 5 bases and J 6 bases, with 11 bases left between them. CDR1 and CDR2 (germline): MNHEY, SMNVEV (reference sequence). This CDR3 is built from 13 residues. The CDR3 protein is CASSTTEPNEQFF. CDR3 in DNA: TGTGCCAGCAGTACAACAGAGCCCAATGAGCAGTTCTTC.

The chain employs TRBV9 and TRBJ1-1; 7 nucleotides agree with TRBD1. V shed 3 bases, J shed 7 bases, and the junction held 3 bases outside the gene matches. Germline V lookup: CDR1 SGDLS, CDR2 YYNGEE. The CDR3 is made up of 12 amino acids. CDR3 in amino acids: CASSGDRVEAFF. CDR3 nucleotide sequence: TGTGCCAGCAGCGGCGACAGGGTTGAAGCTTTCTTT.

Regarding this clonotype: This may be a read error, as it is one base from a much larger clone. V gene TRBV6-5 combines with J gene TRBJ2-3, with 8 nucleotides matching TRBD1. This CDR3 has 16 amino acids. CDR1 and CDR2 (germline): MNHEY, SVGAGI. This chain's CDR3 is CASSHSSGGLSDTQYF. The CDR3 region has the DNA TGTGCCAGCAGTCACTCTTCAGGGGGCCTCTCAGATACGCAGTATTTT.

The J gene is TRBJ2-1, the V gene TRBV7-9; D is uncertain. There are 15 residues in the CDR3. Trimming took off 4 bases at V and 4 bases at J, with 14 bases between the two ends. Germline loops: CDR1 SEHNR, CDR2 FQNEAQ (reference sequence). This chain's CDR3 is CASSSVGNTYNEQFF. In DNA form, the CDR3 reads TGTGCCAGCAGCTCAGTGGGGAATACTTACAATGAGCAGTTCTTC.

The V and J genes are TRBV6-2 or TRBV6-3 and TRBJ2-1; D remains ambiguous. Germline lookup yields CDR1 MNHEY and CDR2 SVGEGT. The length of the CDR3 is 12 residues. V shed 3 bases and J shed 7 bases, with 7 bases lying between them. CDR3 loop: CASSYARNEQFF. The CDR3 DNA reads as TGTGCCAGCAGTTATGCACGAAATGAGCAGTTCTTC.

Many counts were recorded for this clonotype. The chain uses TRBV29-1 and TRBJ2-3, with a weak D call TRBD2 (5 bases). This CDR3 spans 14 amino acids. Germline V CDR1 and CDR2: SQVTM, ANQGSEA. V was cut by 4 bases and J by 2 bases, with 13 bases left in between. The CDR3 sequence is CSVGGSGTTDTQYF. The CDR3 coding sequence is TGCAGCGTTGGAGGTTCGGGAACCACAGATACGCAGTATTTT.